The 14 T cell receptor beta chains given below trace back to one sample, sequenced in a study of T cells after yellow fever vaccination. TCRdb re-called the 5' RACE reads through MiXCR, storing one row per CDR3 protein. The sample holds hundreds of thousands of distinct CDR3 sequences, around 12% seen once. The specimen was CD4+ T cells sorted from PBMCs, collected 15 days after the yellow fever booster vaccination. The source of these receptors is a man aged 18 to 30 who received the YFV17D yellow fever vaccine.

This clonotype was observed a few times. This chain uses TRBV5-1 with TRBJ2-3, with D possibly TRBD1 on 5 matching bases. The CDR3 is 13 amino acids. Germline CDR1 and CDR2: SGHRS and YFSETQ. V was shortened by 6 bases and J by 6 bases, with 14 bases between the two germline ends. CDR3 region: CASNLLSGDTQYF. The CDR3 DNA sequence: TGCGCCAGCAACCTTCTATCAGGGGATACGCAGTATTTT.

The chain carries TRBV19 and TRBJ2-3, with D tentatively TRBD1 (7 bases). CDR3 size: 15 residues. CDR1 is LNHDA and CDR2 is SQIVND in the germline V gene (reference sequence). Trimming took off 5 bases at V and 2 bases at J, with 14 bases between the two ends. The CDR3: CASSSQGGLTDTQYF. The DNA of the CDR3 is TGTGCCAGTAGTTCCCAGGGGGGACTCACAGATACGCAGTATTTT.

This clonotype has more than one count but fewer than ten. J is TRBJ2-2 and V is TRBV6-2 or TRBV6-3; 8 bases are a match to TRBD1. CDR3 size: 16 residues. Germline loops: CDR1 MNHEY, CDR2 SVGEGT. Trimming removed 6 bases from V and 5 bases from J; junction bases left unmatched: 11. DNA for the CDR3: TGTGCCAGCAGCAACCAGGGGGCGGGTGATACCGGGGAGCTGTTTTTT. Translation gives CASSNQGAGDTGELFF.

In this sample, this clonotype turned up a few times. The CDR3 DNA reads as TGTGCCAGCAGATCGGTAATTTATATCGGGCAGGGGACCTATGGCTACACCTTC. It yields the protein CASRSVIYIGQGTYGYTF. The chain links TRBV6-5 to TRBJ1-2; D might be TRBD1 (6 bases). CDR1 and CDR2 from the germline V gene are MNHEY and SVGAGI. This CDR3 spans 18 amino acids. Trimming removed 6 bases at V and 4 bases at J, with 27 bases between.

In its sample, this clonotype was seen a few times. V and J are TRBV7-2 and TRBJ1-2; D not resolved. V was trimmed by 2 bases and J by 7 bases, leaving 5 bases between them. There are 11 residues in the CDR3. Per the germline V gene, CDR1 is SGHTA and CDR2 is FQGNSA. This chain's CDR3 is CASSLSVGYTF. CDR3 DNA sequence: TGTGCCAGCAGCTTAAGTGTTGGCTACACCTTC.

The sample holds many counts of this clonotype. CDR3 sequence reads: CASSSDRNTEAFF. The CDR3 DNA reads TGTGCCAGCAGCTCCGACAGGAACACTGAAGCTTTCTTT. The chain uses TRBV7-2 and TRBJ1-1; a weak D match, TRBD1 (5 bases). CDR1 is SGHTA and CDR2 is FQGNSA in the germline V gene. The germline V and J ends were trimmed by 4 bases and 1 base, with 7 bases remaining between them. This CDR3 has 13 residues.

As DNA, the CDR3 is TGTGCCAGCAGCTTGGGGGTAGACCTCGGGGAGCAGTTCTTC. Translation gives CASSLGVDLGEQFF. The chain uses TRBV5-5 and TRBJ2-1; D is unclear. The CDR3 has 14 residues. Trimming left V 0 bases short and J 10 bases short, with 14 bases between. CDR1 SGHKS and CDR2 YYEKEE come from the germline V gene (reference sequence).

The rearrangement links TRBV4-3 to TRBJ2-7; TRBD2 matches at 11 bases. The trim removed 4 bases at V and 3 bases at J, leaving 5 bases unmatched. The CDR3 consists of 15 residues. Germline lookup yields CDR1 LGHNA and CDR2 YSLEER. CDR3 DNA sequence: TGCGCCAGCAGCCCAGGACTAGCGGGTAACTACGAGCAGTACTTC. This codes for CASSPGLAGNYEQYF.

The table lists this clonotype with a few counts. The rearrangement uses TRBV4-1 and TRBJ1-6; D possibly corresponds to TRBD1 (5 bases). CDR1 is MGHRA, CDR2 YSYEKL, per germline. The CDR3 consists of 14 residues. The V end lost 3 bases, the J end lost 4 bases, and 7 bases lay between the germline ends. The CDR3 DNA reads TGCGCCAGCAGCCATGGGGGATATAATTCACCCCTCCACTTT. Translated, it gives CASSHGGYNSPLHF.

The table lists this clonotype with many counts. V usage is TRBV6-5 and J usage is TRBJ1-2, with 8 positions matching TRBD1. Trimming cost V 6 bases and J 7 bases; bases outside gene matches: 7. This CDR3 has 13 amino acids. Germline V gene lookup returns CDR1 MNHEY and CDR2 SVGAGI. The CDR3 reads CASSWTGIFGYTF. The CDR3 region has the DNA TGTGCCAGCAGCTGGACAGGGATCTTTGGCTACACCTTC.

As for this clonotype: Given a much more abundant clone one base away, this may be a read error. This rearrangement joins TRBV6-5 to TRBJ1-6; D is undetermined. V was clipped by 8 bases and J by 10 bases, with 21 bases between them. This CDR3 has 15 amino acids. Germline-derived CDR1 and CDR2 are MNHEY and SVGAGI. CDR3 DNA: TGTGCCAGCGGGATGGACGCAACACCCGCATCACCCCTCCACTTT. This codes for CASGMDATPASPLHF.

The chain recombines TRBV5-1 with TRBJ2-5, with D perhaps TRBD2 (6 bases). The V gene lost 4 bases and the J gene lost 9 bases, with 28 bases spanning the gap. Germline V gives CDR1 SGHRS, CDR2 YFSETQ. The CDR3 spans 17 residues. The CDR3 spells CASSLRSGVAVPQAQYF. The CDR3 DNA reads TGCGCCAGCAGCCTCCGATCGGGAGTAGCGGTCCCTCAGGCCCAGTACTTC. The complete variable domain, with remaining parts taken from reference TRBV5-1 and TRBJ2-5, reads KAGVTQTPRYLIKTRGQQVTLSCSPISGHRSVSWYQQTPGQGLQFLFEYFSETQRNKGNFPGRFSGRQFSNSRSEMNVSTLELGDSALYLCASSLRSGVAVPQAQYFGPGTRLLVL.

This sequence joins TRBV6-6 and TRBJ2-1, with 7 positions matching TRBD1. J lost 12 bases, V lost 8 bases, and 10 bases had no gene match. CDR3 length: 12 residues. Germline CDR1 and CDR2: MNHNY and SVGAGI (reference sequence). CDR3 nucleotide sequence: TGTGCCAGCCGTGGGTTAACAGGGGCGCAGTTCTTC. Its translation is CASRGLTGAQFF.

The V and J genes are TRBV2 and TRBJ1-5; D ambiguous. Looked up from germline, CDR1 is SNHLY and CDR2 is FYNNEI. Trimming pared 5 bases from V and 0 bases from J, leaving 17 bases between. The CDR3 contains 17 residues. CDR3 sequence (DNA): TGTGCCAGCAGTCTAGAAAAAGGCAGACCTAGCAATCAGCCCCAGCATTTT. Protein product: CASSLEKGRPSNQPQHF.